This TCR beta chain was retrieved from a study of T cells in Graves' hyperthyroidism and ophthalmopathy. This clonotype was observed a few times. J lost 6 bases, V lost 6 bases, and 10 bases had no gene match. The germline V gene has CDR1 LGHNT and CDR2 FRNRAP. This CDR3 spans 16 amino acids. The TCR beta CDR3 regions underwent amplification using RNA transcripts as the source. The HTBI primer set was used in a first-round RT-PCR of the TCR CDR3. TCRdb re-called the multiplex PCR reads with MiXCR, one entry per CDR3 protein. The sample comprises over 650,000 distinct CDR3 sequences, about 15% of which are singletons, and roughly 8% rests with the top ten.

The clonotype originates from a young man with Graves' hyperthyroidism. The chain uses TRBV12-5 and TRBJ2-1; 11 positions agree with TRBD2. The source material was blood. CDR3 protein: CASGPRTSGYSNEQFF. CDR3 nucleotide sequence: TGTGCTAGTGGCCCCCGGACTAGCGGGTACTCCAATGAGCAGTTCTTC.